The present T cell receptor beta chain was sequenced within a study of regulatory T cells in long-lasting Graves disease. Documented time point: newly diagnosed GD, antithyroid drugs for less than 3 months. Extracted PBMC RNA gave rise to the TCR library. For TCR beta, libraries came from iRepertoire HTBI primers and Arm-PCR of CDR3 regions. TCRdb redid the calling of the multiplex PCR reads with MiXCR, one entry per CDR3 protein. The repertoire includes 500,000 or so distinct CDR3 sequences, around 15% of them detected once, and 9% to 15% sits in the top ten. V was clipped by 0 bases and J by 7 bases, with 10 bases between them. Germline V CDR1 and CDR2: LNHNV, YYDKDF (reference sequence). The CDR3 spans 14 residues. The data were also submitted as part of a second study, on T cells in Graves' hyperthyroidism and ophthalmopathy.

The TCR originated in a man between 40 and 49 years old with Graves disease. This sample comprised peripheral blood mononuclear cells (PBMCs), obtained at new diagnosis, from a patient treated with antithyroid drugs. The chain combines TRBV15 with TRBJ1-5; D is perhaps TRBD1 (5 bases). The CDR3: CATSREGVQQPQHF. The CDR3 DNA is TGTGCCACCAGCAGAGAGGGGGTACAGCAGCCCCAGCATTTT.